This T cell receptor delta chain was captured by sequencing in a study of in vitro expanded adult blood gammadelta T cells (dated by TCRdb to the early 2020s). Broadly, across the study: Sort purity ranged from 94.4% to 100% Vgamma9Vdelta2 cells among T cells. The study compared the TCR repertoire of Vgamma9Vdelta2 T cells expanded in vitro with a mistletoe-extract drug against those expanded with HMBPP or zoledronate. Each donor's cells were separately stimulated with HMBPP, zoledronate or AbnobaViscum P, and TRG and TRD CDR3 repertoires were sequenced for every condition. The TCR repertoire analysis included a few subjects. Paper-wide results and their limitations: AbnobaViscum P-expanded Vgamma9Vdelta2 repertoires showed CDR3 length, diversity and J usage similar to HMBPP- and zoledronate-expanded repertoires, suggesting a polyclonal response. Most of the top TRGV9 CDR3 clonotypes were public, as they were shared across donors and across all three stimulation conditions. Every repertoire came from in vitro expanded cultures of healthy donor cells rather than from mistletoe-treated patients. The TRDV2 repertoire shared between treatments was private to each donor, and multidimensional scaling clustered TRD repertoires by subject rather than stimulant.

A remark on this clone: Its antigen is not yet known. A far larger clone is only one base removed, so a read error is likely.

In the paper's terms, the treatment or condition label means: microbial phosphoantigen (E)-4-hydroxy-3-methyl-but-2-enyl pyrophosphate, around 10 nM. Live CD3+ TCRgammadelta+ Vgamma9+ Vdelta2+ T cells were FACS-sorted on a FACS Aria III after expansion. Before expansion, PBMC were pulsed with around 9.6 nM HMBPP for one day and were then washed three times. Cultures were expanded over around 13 days, and IL-2 was replenished every 3 to 4 days. Following the one-day stimulant pulse, the cells were washed three times and then grown in medium with 90 to 100 U/mL IL-2. Peripheral blood mononuclear cells were isolated by Lymphoprep gradient centrifugation and cryopreserved in liquid nitrogen before culture. Receptors were amplified or captured by 5' RACE. For each sample, RNA was extracted from about 9,200 sorted cells with the RNeasy Micro Kit. Libraries were prepared using template-switch reverse transcription and then PCR amplification of the CDR3gamma and CDR3delta regions. The amplicons were sequenced on an Illumina MiSeq with the V2 300 kit, which gave 150 bp paired-end reads. The authors' pipeline ran thus. Read quality was checked with FastQC version 0.11.8. MiXCR version 3.0.3 was used to build CDR3 sequences by aligning reads to GenBank TRG or TRD reference genes. MiXCR was run with default parameters, except that TRDD assembly used 3 consecutive nucleotides instead of 5. Repertoire analyses, including normalized Shannon-Wiener diversity, clonotype tracking and multidimensional scaling, were performed with VDJtools version 1.2.1 under default settings. CDR3 sequences that were out of frame or contained stop codons were removed from analysis. TCRdb reanalyzed the public reads with the CATT caller, and identical DNA sequences were merged afterwards. The authors' filters were not applied to this entry. For this sample there are several hundred delta-chain clones; under 60% appear just once. The ten largest make up 24% of the sample.

As encoded in the germline V gene, CDR1 is GEAIGNYY while CDR2 is EKD. There are 21 amino acids in the CDR3, from cysteine to phenylalanine inclusive. CDR3 DNA only is kept here, 63 bases in frame from base 1. The chain is encoded by TRDV2 joined to TRDJ1; the D segment could be TRDD2, given 5 matching bases. The material sequenced was gamma-delta T cells from peripheral blood expanded in culture, taken from an in vitro culture stimulated with HMBPP. This sequence was found in an adult in good health. The DNA reads TGTGCCTGTGACGAGGTCGGAAGGGAGACCCTACTTTCCTTATACACCGTTAAACTCATCTTT. Protein translation: CACDEVGRETLLSLYTVKLIF.